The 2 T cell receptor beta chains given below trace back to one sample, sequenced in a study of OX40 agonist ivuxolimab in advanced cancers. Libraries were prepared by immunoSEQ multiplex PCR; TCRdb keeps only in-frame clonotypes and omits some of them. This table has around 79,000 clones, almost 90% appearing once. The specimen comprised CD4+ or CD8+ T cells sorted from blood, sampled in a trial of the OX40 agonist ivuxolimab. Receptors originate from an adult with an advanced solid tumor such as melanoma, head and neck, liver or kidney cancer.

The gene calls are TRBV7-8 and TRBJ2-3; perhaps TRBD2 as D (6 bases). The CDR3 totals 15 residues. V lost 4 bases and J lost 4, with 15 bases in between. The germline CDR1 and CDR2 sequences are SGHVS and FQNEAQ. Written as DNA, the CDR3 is TGTGCCAGCAGCTACTCTAGCGTCTCTGCAGATACGCAGTATTTT. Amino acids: CASSYSSVSADTQYF.

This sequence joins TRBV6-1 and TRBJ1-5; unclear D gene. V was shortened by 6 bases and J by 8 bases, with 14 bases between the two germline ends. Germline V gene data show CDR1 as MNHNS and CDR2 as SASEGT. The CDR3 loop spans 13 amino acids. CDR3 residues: CASREQVYEPQHF. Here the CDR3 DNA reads TGTGCCAGCAGGGAACAAGTCTATGAGCCCCAGCATTTT.